This T cell receptor (beta chain) came from a study of control samples from healthy donors and cancer patients. V lost 0 bases and J lost 8, with 20 bases in between. The CDR3 consists of 16 residues. Germline V CDR1 and CDR2: SGHKS, YYEKEE (reference sequence). This clone was seen once. Measured with immunoSEQ multiplex PCR; TCRdb has only the in-frame clones, and not every one. The sample consists of about 160,000 clones, over 85% of them appearing once. The receptor's source is a man under 40 in good health. The rearrangement links TRBV5-5 to TRBJ1-2, with D unclear. Sequences were obtained from blood. CDR3 protein: CASSLEIEVVGRGYTF. CDR3 nucleotides: TGTGCCAGCAGCTTGGAGATAGAGGTGGTAGGCAGAGGCTACACCTTC.